The table lists the clone carrying this T cell receptor beta chain with a few counts. Antigen: not known. A 1 in 200,000 to 1 in 1 million T cell depth was the sequencing target. The repertoire was sequenced with immunoSEQ multiplex PCR; TCRdb's copy has only in-frame clones and lacks some. Of approximately 150,000 clones in the sample, approximately 80% were seen once. Genomic DNA in an amount of approximately 1.9 micrograms was extracted from cryopreserved PBMCs and used for the preparation of TCR beta libraries. CDR3 size: 14 residues. Germline CDR1 is LNHNV and CDR2 is YYDKDF (reference sequence). V lost 5 bases to trimming and J lost 4 bases; unmatched junction nucleotides: 6. The sample originates from a study of cytotoxic CD8 clonotypes in ibrutinib-treated CLL. Study-wide findings and caveats: Clonality, elevated at ibrutinib response, dropped back toward baseline at progression. Baseline clonality exceeded age-matched healthy donors and tracked circulating CD8+ T-cell counts.

This TCR came from a human donor with chronic lymphocytic leukemia. The sample was PBMCs, taken after 12 months of ibrutinib treatment. The V and J genes are TRBV15 and TRBJ2-3, with TRBD1 matching 7 bases. Here the CDR3 DNA reads TGTGCCACCAGCCCCGGACAGGATGCAGATACGCAGTATTTT. Amino acids: CATSPGQDADTQYF.